This T cell receptor beta chain was sequenced in a study of control samples from healthy donors and cancer patients. The count of this clone is one. CDR3 length: 14 amino acids. J was trimmed by 2 bases and V by 10 bases; bases with no gene match: 7. Looked up from germline, CDR1 is SGHNT and CDR2 is YYREEE (reference sequence). Sequencing was performed with immunoSEQ multiplex PCR; in TCRdb, only in-frame clones are kept and a portion is missing. The data contain 150,000 to 200,000 clones, approximately 94% of them singletons. This TCR came from a young woman in good health. V gene TRBV5-4 combines with J gene TRBJ2-3, with TRBD1 identical over 10 bases. The sequencing sample was made of blood. CDR3 in amino acids: CASLGQGDTDTQYF. CDR3 DNA sequence: TGTGCCTCACTCGGACAGGGGGACACAGATACGCAGTATTTT.